This TCR beta chain was retrieved from a study of radiation and T cells in renal cell carcinoma. The time point was: blood 4 weeks post-SBRT, at nephrectomy. The treatment was: 15 Gy SBRT to primary tumor, nephrectomy 4 weeks later. Nephrectomy followed 15 Gy stereotactic body radiation by 4 weeks. Blood was sampled at baseline, 2 weeks and 4 weeks after SBRT. Study-wide results and limits: Top tumor clonotypes rose in blood 2 weeks post-radiation, then contracted.

This clone was counted between two and nine times. Its antigen is not known. Clones were read by immunoSEQ multiplex PCR, and TCRdb kept only the in-frame ones, dropping some. The repertoire holds 150,000 to 200,000 clones, with 88% as singletons. Germline values: CDR1 LNHDA, CDR2 SQIVND (reference sequence). The length of the CDR3 is 13 residues. V lost 5 bases, J lost 1 base, and 8 bases lay in between. The TCR was taken from a woman aged 45-65 years with renal cell carcinoma. The source was blood, collected from a patient whose treatment included radiotherapy and nephrectomy. J is TRBJ1-1 and V is TRBV19; D is undetermined. The CDR3 sequence is CASSRTQNTEAFF. The CDR3 DNA reads TGTGCCAGTAGTCGTACACAGAACACTGAAGCTTTCTTT. The full variable domain, with the rest looked up from reference TRBV19 and TRBJ1-1, is DGGITQSPKYLFRKEGQNVTLSCEQNLNHDAMYWYRQDPGQGLRLIYYSQIVNDFQKGDIAEGYSVSREKKESFPLTVTSAQKNPTAFYLCASSRTQNTEAFFGQGTRLTVV.